These 27 T cell receptor beta chains were all obtained from the same sample, sequenced in a study of immune evolution from preneoplasia to lung adenocarcinoma. Using immunoSEQ multiplex PCR, the repertoire was profiled, and TCRdb retains in-frame clones only, with some absent. The sample consists of 8,500 to 10,000 clones, 75% to 85% of them appearing once. Specimen: FFPE lung adenocarcinoma in situ tissue. The receptors shown here come from a person aged 80 or over with lung adenocarcinoma.

The DNA for the CDR3 is TGTGCCAGCAGCCAGATCCTTTCCACTGAAGCTTTCTTT. This gives the protein CASSQILSTEAFF. The chain employs TRBV6-5 and TRBJ1-1; D is uncertain. The CDR3 loop spans 13 amino acids. V was shortened by 6 bases and J by 4 bases, with 12 bases between the two germline ends. Per the germline V gene, CDR1 is MNHEY and CDR2 is SVGAGI.

This chain links TRBV5-1 with TRBJ2-2, with 14 bases lining up with TRBD2. Germline-derived CDR1 and CDR2 are SGHRS and YFSETQ. CDR3 size: 18 residues. Trimming at V came to 3 bases and at J to 2 bases, leaving 6 bases not matched to a gene. The CDR3 DNA sequence: TGCGCCAGCAGCTCCCGGACTAGCGGGGGGTTTAACACCGGGGAGCTGTTTTTT. It specifies CASSSRTSGGFNTGELFF.

The V and J genes are TRBV11-3 and TRBJ1-6; D unresolved. The CDR3 runs 16 residues. Germline CDR1 is SGHNT and CDR2 is YENEEA. The ends were cut back, 3 bases at V and 7 bases at J, with 16 bases in the middle. The DNA for the CDR3 is TGTGCCAGCAGCTTCCTTCGGGCGGGGAGGAATTCACCCCTCCACTTT. This codes for CASSFLRAGRNSPLHF.

This chain links TRBV7-4 with TRBJ2-5, with 14 bases aligning to TRBD2. The CDR3 sequence is 19 residues long. J gave up 4 bases and V 6 bases, and 16 bases lay outside the gene matches. CDR1 is SGHVT and CDR2 is SQSDAQ in the germline V gene. The CDR3 reads CASSCAGTSGGGWGETQYF. As DNA, the CDR3 is TGTGCCAGCAGTTGCGCCGGGACTAGCGGGGGAGGGTGGGGAGAGACCCAGTACTTC.

The rearrangement links TRBV28 to TRBJ1-1; 7 nucleotides match TRBD1. This CDR3 is 13 amino acids long. Germline trimming cut 7 bases from V and 7 bases from J; bases unmatched to any gene: 9. Germline CDR1 is MDHEN and CDR2 is SYDVKM. The CDR3 region is CASTHRGLIEAFF. In DNA, the CDR3 is TGTGCCAGCACGCACAGGGGACTGATTGAAGCTTTCTTT.

CDR3 sequence (DNA): TGTGCCAGCAGTGGACTGCTGCCTTACAATGAGCAGTTCTTC. This sequence encodes CASSGLLPYNEQFF. The chain couples TRBV6-5 to TRBJ2-1; perhaps TRBD2 as D (5 bases). Trimming pared 5 bases from V and 4 bases from J, leaving 12 bases between. The CDR3 contains 14 residues. In germline, CDR1 is MNHEY, CDR2 SVGAGI.

This chain uses TRBV7-2 with TRBJ1-2; maybe TRBD1 (6 bases). CDR1 SGHTA and CDR2 FQGNSA come from the germline V gene. This CDR3 contains 12 residues. The V end lost 6 bases, the J end lost 8 bases, and 13 bases lay between the germline ends. In DNA, the CDR3 is TGTGCCAGCAGTTTACTAGGGGGGGGCTACACCTTC. Protein: CASSLLGGGYTF.

The CDR3 coding sequence is TGCGCCAGCAGCTTGATGGTATCTGGGCAAGAGACCCAGTACTTC. Amino acids: CASSLMVSGQETQYF. The chain carries TRBV5-1 and TRBJ2-5, with D unclear. Deletions cut 1 base from V and 2 bases from J, with 12 bases between. CDR3 size: 15 residues. Germline V lookup: CDR1 SGHRS, CDR2 YFSETQ.

The V call is TRBV28, the J call TRBJ1-3; D is uncertain. V was trimmed by 7 bases and J by 4 bases, leaving 2 bases between them. The CDR3 consists of 10 residues. In germline, CDR1 is MDHEN, CDR2 SYDVKM. The CDR3 nucleotides read TGTGCCAGCACCGGAAACACCATATATTTT. This codes for CASTGNTIYF.

The sample holds one count of this clone. This rearrangement joins TRBV7-2 to TRBJ2-7, with TRBD2 matching over 8 bases. V was clipped by 2 bases and J by 4 bases; unmatched bases: 4. There are 14 residues in the CDR3. Germline values: CDR1 SGHTA, CDR2 FQGNSA. CDR3 sequence reads: CASSLRGGRYEQYF. In DNA form, the CDR3 reads TGTGCCAGCAGCTTACGGGGGGGGCGTTACGAGCAGTACTTC.

The J gene is TRBJ2-5, the V gene TRBV6-6; D uncertain. Germline CDR1 and CDR2: MNHNY and SVGAGI (reference sequence). The CDR3 loop spans 14 amino acids. V lost 2 bases to trimming and J lost 2 bases, with 9 bases between them. For the CDR3, the DNA is TGTGCCAGCAGTTACGGCGGAGCACAAGAGACCCAGTACTTC. Its translation is CASSYGGAQETQYF.

The chain joins TRBV15 to TRBJ1-2; a possible D gene is TRBD1 (5 bases). CDR1 LNHNV and CDR2 YYDKDF come from the germline V gene (reference sequence). Trimming removed 1 base from V and 6 bases from J, with 9 bases in between. This CDR3 is built from 13 residues. The CDR3 loop is CATSRGGGDGYTF. The CDR3 region has the DNA TGTGCCACCAGCAGAGGGGGAGGGGATGGCTACACCTTC. Drawing the rest from reference TRBV15 and TRBJ1-2, the complete variable domain is DAMVIQNPRYQVTQFGKPVTLSCSQTLNHNVMYWYQQKSSQAPKLLFHYYDKDFNNEADTPDNFQSRRPNTSFCFLDIRSPGLGDTAMYLCATSRGGGDGYTFGSGTRLTVV.

The chain joins TRBV12-5 to TRBJ1-1; D unclear. Germline V gives CDR1 LGHNT, CDR2 FRNRAP. The CDR3 is 13 amino acids. Trimming removed 2 bases at V and 0 bases at J, with 4 bases between. CDR3 amino acids: CASGLPMNTEAFF. The CDR3 DNA is TGTGCTAGTGGTTTGCCGATGAACACTGAAGCTTTCTTT.

Here the CDR3 DNA reads TGTGCCATCAAAACGACTACCTCTAGCACAGATACGCAGTATTTT. It yields the protein CAIKTTTSSTDTQYF. The genes are TRBV10-3 and TRBJ2-3, with a tentative D call TRBD2 (5 bases). Trimming pared 7 bases from V and 0 bases from J, leaving 14 bases between. Looked up from germline, CDR1 is ENHRY and CDR2 is SYGVKD. This CDR3 has 15 amino acids.

This chain uses TRBV4-3 with TRBJ1-2, with 9 bases aligning to TRBD1. V lost 4 bases to trimming and J lost 4 bases; unmatched junction nucleotides: 7. The germline V gene has CDR1 LGHNA and CDR2 YSLEER. This CDR3 has 15 amino acids. The CDR3 reads CASSPQGQGIYGYTF. For the CDR3, the DNA is TGCGCCAGCAGCCCCCAGGGACAGGGAATCTATGGCTACACCTTC.

The V call is TRBV11-2, the J call TRBJ2-2, with D tentatively TRBD1 or TRBD2 (7 bases each). V was trimmed by 0 bases and J by 7 bases, leaving 21 bases between them. CDR1 SGHAT and CDR2 FQNNGV come from the germline V gene. The CDR3 covers 18 residues. The CDR3: CASSLDLRLGGGIGELFF. CDR3 DNA: TGTGCCAGCAGCTTAGACCTCCGCCTGGGAGGGGGCATCGGGGAGCTGTTTTTT.

This clone showed up just once. The chain combines TRBV15 with TRBJ1-1; D is perhaps TRBD1 (6 bases). The CDR3 extends over 17 amino acids. V shed 0 bases and J shed 0 bases, with 14 bases lying between them. Germline CDR1 and CDR2: LNHNV and YYDKDF (reference sequence). CDR3 nucleotide sequence: TGTGCCACCAGCAGAGATCTACAGGGATCCATGAACACTGAAGCTTTCTTT. It codes for CATSRDLQGSMNTEAFF.

A few counts support this clone. The chain has TRBV6-5 and TRBJ1-6; perhaps TRBD1 as D (6 bases). V dropped 6 bases and J dropped 10 bases, with 19 bases sitting between them. In germline, CDR1 is MNHEY, CDR2 SVGAGI. This CDR3 region has 15 residues. The CDR3 DNA reads as TGTGCCAGCAGCTGGGGGCCTTCCCCGGGGTCACCCCTCCACTTT. It codes for CASSWGPSPGSPLHF.

The chain combines TRBV7-8 with TRBJ2-7; D gene unclear. This CDR3 comprises 13 residues. CDR1 and CDR2 from the germline V gene are SGHVS and FQNEAQ. V was pared by 5 bases and J by 5 bases, with 13 bases between. The CDR3 DNA reads TGTGCCAGCAGCCCACCCAGGCGTGACGAGCAGTACTTC. Its translation is CASSPPRRDEQYF. The complete variable domain, with remaining parts taken from reference TRBV7-8 and TRBJ2-7, reads GAGVSQSPRYKVAKRGQDVALRCDPISGHVSLFWYQQALGQGPEFLTYFQNEAQLDKSGLPSDRFFAERPEGSVSTLKIQRTQQEDSAVYLCASSPPRRDEQYFGPGTRLTVT.

The sample holds a few counts of this clone. The V gene is TRBV6-6, the J gene TRBJ2-7; 9 bases match TRBD1. V gave up 7 bases and J gave up 4 bases; unmatched junction bases: 2. This CDR3 spans 12 amino acids. CDR1 and CDR2 (germline): MNHNY, SVGAGI (reference sequence). This CDR3 is CASNRGRYEQYF. Here the CDR3 DNA reads TGTGCCAGCAACAGGGGGCGGTACGAGCAGTACTTC.

The J gene is TRBJ2-2, the V gene TRBV5-5; D is undetermined. V shed 3 bases and J shed 2 bases, with 2 bases lying between them. CDR3 length: 12 residues. Germline V gene sequence: CDR1 SGHKS, CDR2 YYEKEE (reference sequence). The CDR3 DNA reads TGTGCCAGCAGCTCTAACACCGGGGAGCTGTTTTTT. Amino acids: CASSSNTGELFF.

This clone was observed a single time. The CDR3 protein is CSVGQGPSNTEAFF. CDR3 sequence (DNA): TGCAGCGTTGGTCAGGGTCCCTCGAACACTGAAGCTTTCTTT. V gene TRBV29-1 combines with J gene TRBJ1-1, with a tentative D call TRBD1 (5 bases). Germline CDR1 and CDR2: SQVTM and ANQGSEA. V was shortened by 4 bases and J by 1 base, with 13 bases between the two germline ends. This CDR3 has 14 amino acids.

The chain employs TRBV28 and TRBJ1-5, with 7 bases fitting TRBD1. The CDR3 is made up of 14 amino acids. Per the germline V gene, CDR1 is MDHEN and CDR2 is SYDVKM. V lost 8 bases, J lost 5 bases, and 9 bases stayed unmatched. CDR3 bases: TGTGCCAGCTCACCCGGACAGGAGTATCAGCCCCAGCATTTT. Translation gives CASSPGQEYQPQHF.

The chain employs TRBV7-3 and TRBJ2-6; TRBD1 is a possible D gene (5 bases). The CDR3 has 17 residues. Germline CDR1 is SGHTA and CDR2 is FQGTGA. V lost 1 base and J lost 2, with 12 bases in between. CDR3 coding DNA: TGTGCCAGCAGCTTAAAGGGGCGACTGACTGGGGCCAACGTCCTGACTTTC. It yields the protein CASSLKGRLTGANVLTF.

This chain connects TRBV7-3 to TRBJ2-5; tentatively, D is TRBD2 (6 bases). Trimming left V 2 bases short and J 5 bases short, with 12 bases between. Per germline, CDR1 SGHTA and CDR2 FQGTGA. This CDR3 has 14 residues. In DNA form, the CDR3 reads TGTGCCAGCAGCTTAGGCGGGGTCGGGGAGACCCAGTACTTC. Its translation: CASSLGGVGETQYF.

The chain carries TRBV11-3 and TRBJ1-2; TRBD1 might be the D (5 bases). CDR1 and CDR2 from the germline V gene are SGHNT and YENEEA. This CDR3 is built from 16 residues. The V end was cut by 0 bases, the J end by 0 bases, with 11 bases between. DNA for the CDR3: TGTGCCAGCAGCTTAGACGGGACTACTTCTAACTATGGCTACACCTTC. Its translation is CASSLDGTTSNYGYTF.

A few counts support this clone. This rearrangement joins TRBV2 to TRBJ2-1, with TRBD2 identical over 10 bases. This CDR3 spans 14 amino acids. Germline trimming cut 5 bases from V and 5 bases from J; bases unmatched to any gene: 3. Germline lookup yields CDR1 SNHLY and CDR2 FYNNEI. CDR3 amino acids: CASSRTSGNNEQFF. CDR3 DNA sequence: TGTGCCAGCAGTCGGACTAGCGGAAACAATGAGCAGTTCTTC. The full variable domain, rest sourced from reference TRBV2 and TRBJ2-1, is EPEVTQTPSHQVTQMGQEVILRCVPISNHLYFYWYRQILGQKVEFLVSFYNNEISEKSEIFDDQFSVERPDGSNFTLKIRSTKLEDSAMYFCASSRTSGNNEQFFGPGTRLTVL.